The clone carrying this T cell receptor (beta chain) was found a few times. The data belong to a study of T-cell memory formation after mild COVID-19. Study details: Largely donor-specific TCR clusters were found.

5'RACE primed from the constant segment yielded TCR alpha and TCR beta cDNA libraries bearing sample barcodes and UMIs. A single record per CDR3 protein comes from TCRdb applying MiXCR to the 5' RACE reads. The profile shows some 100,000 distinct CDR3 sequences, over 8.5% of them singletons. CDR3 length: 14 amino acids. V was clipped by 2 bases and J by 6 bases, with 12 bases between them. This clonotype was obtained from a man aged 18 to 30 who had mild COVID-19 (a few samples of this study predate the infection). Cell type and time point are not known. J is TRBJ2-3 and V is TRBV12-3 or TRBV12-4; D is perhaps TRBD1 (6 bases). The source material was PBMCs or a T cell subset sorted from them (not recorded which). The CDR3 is CASSLMGAADTQYF. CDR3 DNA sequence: TGTGCCAGCAGTTTAATGGGGGCGGCGGATACGCAGTATTTT.